A single sample gave rise to the 2 T cell receptor beta chains below, sequenced in a study of CD8 T cells in Susac syndrome (dated by TCRdb to between 2017 and 2020). Receptor libraries were prepared by the immunoSEQ multiplex PCR assay. RNA was extracted with the RNeasy kit and roughly 0.45 to 1 ug was reverse transcribed using random hexamers. TCRdb redid the processing of the public reads, applying fastp at Q25 and MiXCR, and retained in-frame beta chains. One record per CDR3 amino acid sequence lists the most common genes and DNA. For this sample there are 200,000 to 300,000 distinct CDR3 sequences; approximately 95% appear just once. The top ten hold approximately 0.094% of the sample. Sequenced: CD4+ T cells from PBMCs. These receptors came from a human donor with Susac syndrome.

This chain uses TRBV5-1 with TRBJ2-7, with a tentative D call TRBD1 (6 bases). CDR1 is SGHRS and CDR2 is YFSETQ in the germline V gene. V gave up 4 bases and J gave up 0 bases, with 11 bases separating them. The CDR3 consists of 14 residues. CDR3 protein: CASSLDRSSYEQYF. CDR3 sequence (DNA): TGCGCCAGCAGCCTCGACAGGAGCTCCTACGAGCAGTACTTC.

The chain carries TRBV29-1 and TRBJ2-4; 11 bases line up with TRBD2. Germline CDR1 is SQVTM and CDR2 is ANQGSEA. V lost 6 bases and J lost 1; bases outside the gene matches: 8. CDR3 length: 16 amino acids. The CDR3 DNA reads TGCAGCGTGACCAAACTAGCGGGAGCGGCCAAAAACATTCAGTACTTC. Its translation is CSVTKLAGAAKNIQYF.